This paragraph reports one T cell receptor beta chain. Its antigen remains undetermined. It has no much larger one-base neighbor in the sample; base qualities were not kept. V was cut back by 2 bases and J by 3 bases, leaving a gap of 11 bases between them. CDR1 is given as SGHNT and CDR2 as YENEEA, both from the germline V gene. From the cysteine through the phenylalanine, the CDR3 covers 14 amino acids. Only the CDR3 portion is preserved as DNA: 42 bases, with reading frame beginning at the first base. These data come from a study of blood T cell repertoires in COVID-19 (dated by TCRdb to the early 2020s). For context, the study as a whole: The collaborator samples originated in the United States, Italy and Spain and spanned the acute and convalescent phases of COVID-19. The prospective study material was composed of cDNA or gDNA derived from T cells, B-cell-depleted T cells, or PBMCs. The dataset comprised deeply sampled blood TCRbeta repertoires from subjects exposed to, actively infected with, or recovered from COVID-19. The repertoires were made available in a free public database intended to serve as a resource for research on the immune response to SARS-CoV-2. Samples came from the ongoing ImmuneRACE study (first 160 participants) plus 1,254 subjects from 6 global collaborators. Nearly every sample came with metadata listing a de-identified subject ID, COVID-19 status, age in years and sex. HLA class I and class II types, where available, came from metadata supplied by the sample provider rather than from assay-based typing.

Results and caveats for the whole study, not just this receptor: How much clinical and demographic metadata was included differed by source and by participant, and the metadata was provided uncurated.

Whole blood was collected in K2EDTA tubes by collaborating institutions according to the institutions' own protocols. For TCRbeta analysis, collaborators shipped samples as frozen whole blood, isolated PBMCs, or DNA extracted from either of those sample types. TCRbeta CDR3 regions were amplified from genomic DNA by means of the immunoSEQ Assay, a bias-controlled multiplex PCR. The study's own analysis went as follows. Nucleated cell counts per sample were estimated from amplification of reference gene primers within the assay. Sequence reads were collapsed and filtered to measure the absolute abundance of every unique TCRbeta CDR3 rearrangement. Productive Simpson clonality was computed per sample as the square root of Simpson's diversity index over productive rearrangements. The table was pulled from immuneACCESS by TCRdb, which kept in-frame rearrangements only. Such tables lose some clones; where checked, under half of the loss comes from unresolved V genes, and the rest has no known cause. That table supplies the V and J calls and clone size; D and trimming were determined from the DNA. A total of 200,000 to 250,000 clones appear in this sample, around nine tenths of them only once. Of the sample, approximately 6.8% falls within the top ten clones.

The chain employs TRBV11-3 and TRBJ2-7, with a weak D call of TRBD1 (5 bases match). Sequencing was done on a sample of peripheral blood. The receptor was isolated from a woman in her 70s with active or convalescent COVID-19. The nucleotide sequence reads TGTGCCAGCAGCTTAAGGCAGGGCAGCTACGAGCAGTACTTC. Translated, this gives CASSLRQGSYEQYF.